The 15 T cell receptor beta chains given below trace back to one sample, sequenced in a study of CD8 T cells in Susac syndrome. RNA totalling roughly 0.45 to 1 ug underwent reverse transcription with random hexamers. TCRdb analysed the immunoSEQ multiplex PCR reads with MiXCR anew, one entry per CDR3 protein. In the table there are 200,000 to 250,000 distinct CDR3 sequences, 95% of which are singletons. Material for sequencing was CD4+ T cells from PBMCs. The receptors originated from a human donor with multiple sclerosis.

This rearrangement joins TRBV12-3 or TRBV12-4 to TRBJ1-2; perhaps TRBD1 as D (5 bases). This CDR3 is built from 14 residues. Trimming stripped 5 bases from V and 4 bases from J, with 14 bases between. DNA of the CDR3: TGTGCCAGCAGTCCCTCGGGGCAAGGCTATGGCTACACCTTC. It specifies CASSPSGQGYGYTF.

The genes are TRBV5-1 and TRBJ2-5; weak D call: TRBD1 (5 bases). V was clipped by 1 base and J by 4 bases, with 11 bases between them. CDR3 length: 14 amino acids. The germline CDR1 and CDR2 sequences are SGHRS and YFSETQ. Written as DNA, the CDR3 is TGCGCCAGCAGCTTGAGCGCTAGGGGAGAGACCCAGTACTTC. Translation: CASSLSARGETQYF.

This clonotype was detected only once. The rearrangement uses TRBV19 and TRBJ1-5; possible D gene TRBD1, 5 bases. Germline assignment: CDR1 LNHDA and CDR2 SQIVND (reference sequence). Trimming removed 6 bases at V and 6 bases at J, with 18 bases between. CDR3 length: 15 residues. CDR3 sequence reads: CASREGDRLFQPQHF. CDR3 nucleotide sequence: TGTGCCAGTAGAGAAGGGGACCGGCTCTTTCAGCCCCAGCATTTT.

As for this clonotype: One end of the junction is discordant with germline, which a read error may explain. The chain links TRBV6-1 to TRBJ2-1; D is perhaps TRBD1 or TRBD2 (5 bases each). This CDR3 is built from 12 residues. Looked up from germline, CDR1 is MNHNS and CDR2 is SASEGT. CDR3 nucleotides: TGTGCCAGCAGCGAAGACGGGGCTAAGCAGTTCTTC. It yields the protein CASSEDGAKQFF.

This rearrangement joins TRBV30 to TRBJ2-3; 10 nucleotides line up with TRBD2. V shed 1 base, J shed 4 bases, and the junction held 5 bases outside the gene matches. Germline lookup yields CDR1 GTSNPN and CDR2 SVGIG (reference sequence). The CDR3 consists of 15 residues. The CDR3 coding sequence is TGTGCCTGGAGTGACCTAGCGGGAGAGGCAGATACGCAGTATTTT. This sequence encodes CAWSDLAGEADTQYF.

The chain employs TRBV3-1 and TRBJ1-4; maybe TRBD1 (6 bases). The germline CDR1 and CDR2 sequences are LGHDT and YNNKEL (reference sequence). CDR3 size: 15 residues. V lost 3 bases to trimming and J lost 5 bases, with 13 bases between them. CDR3 sequence (DNA): TGTGCCAGCAGCCATGGAGACAGGAGCAATGAAAAACTGTTTTTT. It is translated as CASSHGDRSNEKLFF.

This chain uses TRBV9 with TRBJ2-7; 8 bases are shared with TRBD1. The CDR3 is made up of 14 amino acids. The germline V gene encodes CDR1 SGDLS and CDR2 YYNGEE. The V gene end was trimmed by 0 bases and the J gene end by 7 bases; junction bases not matched to a gene: 6. The DNA for the CDR3 is TGTGCCAGCAGCGTAGATCCAGGGGGCGTGGAGCAGTACTTC. Encoded protein: CASSVDPGGVEQYF. Full variable domain (remainder filled in from reference TRBV9 and TRBJ2-7): DSGVTQTPKHLITATGQRVTLRCSPRSGDLSVYWYQQSLDQGLQFLIQYYNGEERAKGNILERFSAQQFPDLHSELNLSSLELGDSALYFCASSVDPGGVEQYFGPGTRLTVT.

This chain uses TRBV15 with TRBJ1-5; D uncertain. The CDR3 has 12 residues. CDR1 is LNHNV, CDR2 YYDKDF, per germline (reference sequence). V lost 4 bases to trimming and J lost 7 bases, with 8 bases between them. This CDR3 is CATSITSQPQHF. The CDR3 DNA reads as TGTGCCACCAGCATCACAAGCCAGCCCCAGCATTTT.

This CDR3 is CASSQDRGWYF. The CDR3 DNA is TGTGCCAGCAGCCAGGACAGGGGTTGGTATTTT. The chain combines TRBV3-1 with TRBJ2-3; TRBD1 aligns across 9 bases. The CDR3 length is 11 residues. The junction had 3 bases not matched to a gene; V was cut back by 3 bases and J by 14 bases. Germline lookup yields CDR1 LGHDT and CDR2 YNNKEL (reference sequence).

The rearrangement uses TRBV20-1 and TRBJ1-2, with a tentative D call TRBD1 (5 bases). The germline CDR1 and CDR2 sequences are DFQATT and SNEGSKA (reference sequence). V gave up 6 bases and J gave up 6 bases, with 20 bases separating them. This CDR3 region has 14 residues. CDR3 sequence: CSAQPIRQMDGYTF. CDR3 coding DNA: TGCAGTGCCCAACCCATTCGACAGATGGATGGCTACACCTTC.

CDR3 amino acids: CSVEITGYTEAFF. The CDR3 DNA sequence: TGCAGCGTTGAAATAACAGGATACACTGAAGCTTTCTTT. The chain links TRBV29-1 to TRBJ1-1; weak D call: TRBD1 (5 bases). The CDR3 sequence is 13 residues long. V shed 2 bases and J shed 3 bases, with 10 bases lying between them. Per germline, CDR1 SQVTM and CDR2 ANQGSEA.

The chain links TRBV7-2 to TRBJ2-3; 7 nucleotides match TRBD2. CDR3 length equals 16 residues. Germline V gene data show CDR1 as SGHTA and CDR2 as FQGNSA. V dropped 1 base and J dropped 5; count of bases not matched to a gene: 9. The CDR3 spells CASSLVSSGERDTQYF. DNA of the CDR3: TGTGCCAGCAGCTTAGTTTCCAGCGGGGAGAGAGATACGCAGTATTTT.

The rearrangement links TRBV20-1 to TRBJ2-3; TRBD1 matches at 8 bases. From germline, CDR1 is DFQATT and CDR2 SNEGSKA (reference sequence). CDR3 length: 15 residues. J lost 0 bases, V lost 3 bases, and 5 bases had no gene match. This chain's CDR3 is CSASGGTGSTDTQYF. The CDR3 DNA reads as TGCAGTGCTAGCGGCGGGACAGGAAGCACAGATACGCAGTATTTT.

V is TRBV20-1 and J is TRBJ2-1; no clear D. CDR3 length equals 14 residues. The V end was cut by 6 bases, the J end by 5 bases, with 17 bases between. Germline V gene sequence: CDR1 DFQATT, CDR2 SNEGSKA (reference sequence). The CDR3 spells CSALVGSLDNEQFF. The DNA for the CDR3 is TGCAGTGCGCTAGTGGGTAGCCTAGACAATGAGCAGTTCTTC.

This chain connects TRBV30 to TRBJ2-1; 8 positions match TRBD2. Germline V gene lookup returns CDR1 GTSNPN and CDR2 SVGIG (reference sequence). The CDR3 is 14 residues long. With V trimmed by 4 bases and J by 4 bases, 6 bases remained unmatched. The CDR3 reads CAWKAGGDYNEQFF. The CDR3 nucleotides read TGTGCCTGGAAGGCGGGAGGTGATTACAATGAGCAGTTCTTC.